The following is a T cell receptor beta chain sequence with its context. Its recognized antigen is unknown. It has no much larger one-base neighbor in the sample; base qualities were not kept. Donors were healthy HIV-negative adults with no recently reported acute infections or vaccinations. Every donor was a Caucasian adult residing in Nashville, Tennessee, USA. CD4+ T cells were enriched by magnetic negative selection; naive cells were then positively selected on CD45RA, and the negative fraction formed the memory subset. Blood was collected by leukapheresis, and PBMCs were isolated by Ficoll-Histopaque density gradient centrifugation and then cryopreserved in liquid nitrogen vapor phase. Analytical flow cytometry was used to check the purity and quantity of every magnetically sorted T cell population. Each sorted fraction had its genomic DNA isolated and then quantified by UV absorbance on a Nanodrop 2000c.

The data belong to a study of shared clonotypes between healthy human individuals (TCRdb year 2020). With regard to the full study: Three men and a couple of women, aged 18 to 49 years, made up the cohort. For each donor, three plates each were used for CD4 naive and CD4 memory, two plates were used for CD8 naive, and one plate was used for CD8 memory. Each donor's leukapheresis produced roughly between about 0.8 and 10 billion PBMCs. To estimate repertoire size and how much clonotype sharing occurs between individuals, the study deeply sequenced the blood TCR repertoires of 4 to 6 healthy adults. Different laboratories and diverse techniques were used to prepare libraries and sequence TCR repertoires, to increase sequencing depth and limit assay-specific biases. Overall study outcomes, separate from this receptor: Based on pairwise subsampling, the degree of clonotype sharing among donors was expected to be affected by sequencing depth. Incomplete sequencing was indicated by rarefaction of sorted-subset datasets, despite the large sequencing depth. Sampling was restricted to blood, and TCR repertoires in tissues likely differ from the TCR repertoires found in blood. Approximately 5% of naive CD4, approximately 3.7% of naive CD8, about 2.4% of memory CD4, and 0.4% of memory CD8 clonotypes were shared across a few donors. Because the study included only a small number of donors, the genetic and exposure-history diversity represented was limited. Estimated clonotype richness was generally larger for naive than for memory subsets. Clonotypes shared by all four sorted-subset donors showed higher generation probabilities than non-shared clonotypes.

CDR1 and CDR2 (MDHEN, SYDVKM) derive from the germline V gene. The CDR3 runs 17 amino acids, cysteine and phenylalanine included. The kept DNA is CDR3 alone, 51 bases in frame from the first base. The germline V end is reduced by 5 bases and the J end by 9 bases; junction bases left unmatched: 15. Using the deep immunoSEQ assay, multiplex PCR amplified TCR CDR3 regions from genomic DNA. Extracted genomic DNA from each cell subset was distributed evenly across all wells of several immunoSEQ 96-well plates, and each plate was treated as a replicate. Each replicate PCR for sorted subsets received 150 to 250 ng genomic DNA, equal to about 30,000 T cell genomes. Purified libraries were quantified with a Qubit 3.0 fluorometer, sized on a Bioanalyzer 2100, and re-quantified with the KAPA Library Quantification kit. A separate single-read 150-cycle Illumina NextSeq 550 flow cell was used to sequence each immunoSEQ 96-well plate. The source study handled its data this way. Because the immunoSEQ output held only junctional sequences and lacked quality scores, the filtering could not match the filtering applied to full-length reads. To assign V/J genes and CDR3, sequences were annotated using PyIR, a Python wrapper for IgBLAST v1.9, with IMGT germline references. Reads were filtered out if the reads had weak V/J assignments (E-value above 1e-6), no CDR3, stop codons, out-of-frame junctions, or ambiguous translated residues. V3J clonotypes were defined by identical inferred V gene, J gene, and CDR3 amino acid sequence. To compute the percentage overlap between repertoires, the number of shared unique clonotypes was divided by the size of the smaller repertoire. Three approaches were used to assess repertoire richness: RTK rarefaction, the Chao1 estimator, and Recon v2.1 estimates of unobserved clonotypes. Generation probabilities for all TCRbeta clonotypes obtained by the gDNA method from several donors were computed using OLGA. Here the immuneACCESS table is served through TCRdb, limited to in-frame sequences with V and J called. Missing clones are a known gap in these copies; in checked studies unresolved V genes cover under half, and the rest lacks a known reason. The D gene and trimming were derived from the DNA, and the V and J assignments and clone size from that table. In all, the sample holds about 660,000 clones, and under 80% of those were seen once. The ten largest account for about 1.7% of the sample.

The clonotype comes from a woman under 40 in good health. The sample was memory CD4+ T cells sorted from blood. The sample's cell subset or site label is to be understood as: CD45RA-negative fraction. This chain is built from TRBV28 and TRBJ2-1; 11 junctional bases match TRBD2. The CDR3 region has the sequence CASSQTGTSGFYAEQFF. Here is the DNA: TGTGCCAGCAGTCAAACCGGGACTAGCGGATTCTATGCTGAGCAGTTCTTC.